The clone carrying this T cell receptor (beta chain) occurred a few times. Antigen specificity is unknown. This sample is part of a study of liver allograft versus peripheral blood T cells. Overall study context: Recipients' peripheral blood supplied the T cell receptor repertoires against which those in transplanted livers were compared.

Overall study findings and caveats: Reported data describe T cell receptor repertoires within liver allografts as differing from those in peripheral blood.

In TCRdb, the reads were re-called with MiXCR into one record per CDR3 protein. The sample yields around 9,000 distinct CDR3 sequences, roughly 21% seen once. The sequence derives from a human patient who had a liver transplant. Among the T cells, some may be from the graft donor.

The CDR3 loop reads CASTKLAGGGSYEQYF. In DNA form, the CDR3 reads TGCGCCAGCACAAAACTCGCGGGCGGTGGCTCCTACGAGCAGTACTTC. This sequence joins TRBV10-1 and TRBJ2-7, with D perhaps TRBD2 (5 bases). The CDR3 totals 16 residues. Germline V lookup: CDR1 WNHNN, CDR2 SYGVQD (reference sequence). Trimming removed 7 bases from V and 0 bases from J, with 19 bases in between.